Below are 30 T cell receptor beta chains sequenced from a single sample in a study of cytomegalovirus exposure and HLA in healthy donors (dated by TCRdb to 2017 to 2019). Preparation of the library involved the immunoSEQ multiplex PCR assay. A mixture of 60 forward primers for TCR Vbeta segments and 13 reverse primers for TCR Jbeta segments was used in the multiplex PCR. The clones in this table, taken by TCRdb from immuneACCESS, are in-frame only. Not every clone is retained; where verified, under half of the shortfall comes from an unresolved V gene, and the cause of the rest is unknown. The sample table records 200,000 to 300,000 clones; 70% to 90% of these occur just once. 1.5% to 2.5% of the sample is taken by the ten largest. Sequenced sample: PBMCs. Every receptor here comes from a woman aged 40-49 years in good health and CMV-seropositive.

The rearrangement links TRBV9 to TRBJ2-7; possible D gene TRBD2, 6 bases. Germline CDR1 and CDR2: SGDLS and YYNGEE. The CDR3 totals 13 residues. V gave up 4 bases and J gave up 3 bases, with 11 bases separating them. The CDR3: CASSPGEIYEQYF. CDR3 coding DNA: TGTGCCAGCAGCCCGGGGGAAATCTACGAGCAGTACTTC.

The chain employs TRBV18 and TRBJ1-1, with no clear D. CDR1 is KGHSH and CDR2 is LQKENI in the germline V gene. Trimming removed 3 bases from V and 7 bases from J, with 18 bases in between. The CDR3 runs 15 residues. CDR3 bases: TGTGCCAGCTCACCCACGAGGGAGGAGGGATATGAAGCTTTCTTT. Translating gives CASSPTREEGYEAFF.

This clone has only a few counts. The gene calls are TRBV29-1 and TRBJ2-1; a weak D match, TRBD2 (5 bases). The CDR3 is 13 amino acids. Germline V CDR1 and CDR2: SQVTM, ANQGSEA. Trimming took off 5 bases at V and 4 bases at J, with 12 bases between the two ends. This CDR3 reads CSVRTGNYNEQFF. In DNA, the CDR3 is TGCAGCGTTCGGACTGGAAATTACAATGAGCAGTTCTTC.

The chain is built from TRBV19 and TRBJ2-4, with 7 bases fitting TRBD1. CDR1 LNHDA and CDR2 SQIVND come from the germline V gene (reference sequence). This CDR3 is 16 amino acids long. J was trimmed by 0 bases and V by 7 bases; bases with no gene match: 9. The CDR3 loop reads CASTPPGTVAKNIQYF. Here the CDR3 DNA reads TGTGCCAGTACTCCCCCCGGGACAGTAGCCAAAAACATTCAGTACTTC. The full variable domain, completed using reference TRBV19 and TRBJ2-4, is DGGITQSPKYLFRKEGQNVTLSCEQNLNHDAMYWYRQDPGQGLRLIYYSQIVNDFQKGDIAEGYSVSREKKESFPLTVTSAQKNPTAFYLCASTPPGTVAKNIQYFGAGTRLSVL.

The CDR3 here is CSVRTGTIETQYF. The CDR3 region has the DNA TGCAGCGTGAGGACAGGGACCATCGAGACCCAGTACTTC. The rearrangement links TRBV29-1 to TRBJ2-5; TRBD1 matches 8 bases. CDR1 is SQVTM, CDR2 ANQGSEA, per germline. V was clipped by 6 bases and J by 5 bases; unmatched bases: 8. The CDR3 loop spans 13 amino acids.

This clone has a count of ten or more. The CDR3 sequence is CASSQEGGRAGGTQYF. Here the CDR3 DNA reads TGTGCCAGCAGCCAAGAGGGCGGGAGGGCCGGGGGTACGCAGTATTTT. The chain links TRBV4-2 to TRBJ2-3; 9 nucleotides line up with TRBD2. CDR1 and CDR2 from the germline V gene are LGHNA and YNFKEQ. The CDR3 runs 16 residues. V shed 0 bases and J 8 bases; nucleotides not matched to a gene: 9.

The chain has TRBV4-3 and TRBJ2-1; TRBD2 agrees at 7 bases. Trimming removed 0 bases from V and 0 bases from J; junction bases left unmatched: 14. The CDR3 spans 20 residues. Germline V gene sequence: CDR1 LGHNA, CDR2 YSLEER. The CDR3 DNA follows: TGCGCCAGCAGCCAAGATCTCGCGGTGGGGAGGGGAGTCTCCTACAATGAGCAGTTCTTC. Its translation: CASSQDLAVGRGVSYNEQFF.

The rearrangement joins TRBV30 to TRBJ2-1; D is uncertain. The CDR3 is made up of 13 amino acids. CDR1 and CDR2 from the germline V gene are GTSNPN and SVGIG (reference sequence). V was cut by 2 bases and J by 2 bases, with 7 bases left in between. The CDR3 here is CAWSFGPYNEQFF. DNA for the CDR3: TGTGCCTGGAGTTTTGGGCCCTACAATGAGCAGTTCTTC.

The chain uses TRBV19 and TRBJ1-5; D not certain. V was clipped by 3 bases and J by 3 bases, with 3 bases between them. This CDR3 is 12 amino acids long. The V gene's germline CDR1 is LNHDA and CDR2 SQIVND (reference sequence). As DNA, the CDR3 is TGTGCCAGTAGTATCAACAATCAGCCCCAGCATTTT. Amino acid sequence: CASSINNQPQHF. Filled out from reference TRBV19 and TRBJ1-5, the complete variable domain reads DGGITQSPKYLFRKEGQNVTLSCEQNLNHDAMYWYRQDPGQGLRLIYYSQIVNDFQKGDIAEGYSVSREKKESFPLTVTSAQKNPTAFYLCASSINNQPQHFGDGTRLSIL.

The V gene is TRBV5-4, the J gene TRBJ2-7; the match to TRBD1 covers 8 bases. This CDR3 contains 14 residues. CDR1 is SGHNT, CDR2 YYREEE, per germline (reference sequence). Trimming removed 0 bases from V and 2 bases from J; junction bases left unmatched: 1. The CDR3 loop reads CASSLAQGAYEQYF. For the CDR3, the DNA is TGTGCCAGCAGCTTGGCACAGGGGGCCTACGAGCAGTACTTC.

The chain combines TRBV10-3 with TRBJ2-7, with 14 bases that match TRBD2. Germline CDR1 reads ENHRY; CDR2 reads SYGVKD. The CDR3 is 14 residues long. V trimming: 11 bases; J trimming: 4 bases; junction bases outside the gene matches: 7. CDR3 coding DNA: TGTGCCGCCAGGGGACTAGCGGGAGTTTACGAGCAGTACTTC. This gives the protein CAARGLAGVYEQYF.

The chain recombines TRBV21-1 with TRBJ2-1; the table calls TRBD2, which could not be checked here. TRBV21-1 is flagged as a pseudogene. CDR3 length: 14 residues. CDR3 residues: CAGRREGPINEQFF. The CDR3 nucleotides are TGTGCCGGACGGCGGGAGGGGCCTATAAATGAGCAGTTCTTC.

V gene TRBV19 combines with J gene TRBJ2-3, with 8 bases fitting TRBD2. Germline CDR1 reads LNHDA; CDR2 reads SQIVND (reference sequence). V trimming: 8 bases; J trimming: 0 bases; junction bases outside the gene matches: 4. CDR3 length: 14 residues. The CDR3 here is CASRERESTDTQYF. The CDR3 DNA sequence: TGTGCCAGTCGCGAGCGGGAGAGCACAGATACGCAGTATTTT.

This clone was found once. The chain recombines TRBV6-6 with TRBJ2-6; weak D call: TRBD2 (6 bases). The length of the CDR3 is 15 residues. In germline, CDR1 is MNHNY, CDR2 SVGAGI (reference sequence). The V gene lost 6 bases and the J gene lost 2 bases, with 11 bases spanning the gap. This CDR3 is CASRQGGTGANVLTF. The CDR3 nucleotides read TGTGCCAGCAGACAAGGAGGGACTGGGGCCAACGTCCTGACTTTC.

The gene calls are TRBV29-1 and TRBJ2-5, with 7 bases matching TRBD2. CDR1 is SQVTM and CDR2 is ANQGSEA in the germline V gene. V was pared by 6 bases and J by 2 bases, with 9 bases of the junction left unmatched. The CDR3 sequence is 14 residues long. The DNA of the CDR3 is TGCAGCGTCTTCCGGGGACTAACTCAAGAGACCCAGTACTTC. Residues: CSVFRGLTQETQYF.

The chain couples TRBV5-1 to TRBJ2-7, with a tentative D call TRBD1 (6 bases). CDR3 length: 14 residues. Trimming took 4 bases from V and 0 from J, leaving 11 bases between them. Germline V gene sequence: CDR1 SGHRS, CDR2 YFSETQ. CDR3 protein: CASSPQGSSYEQYF. The CDR3 nucleotides are TGCGCCAGCAGCCCACAGGGAAGCTCCTACGAGCAGTACTTC.

The genes are TRBV19 and TRBJ1-5; D perhaps matches TRBD1 (5 bases). This CDR3 spans 16 amino acids. The germline V gene encodes CDR1 LNHDA and CDR2 SQIVND (reference sequence). Trimming left V 6 bases short and J 0 bases short, with 15 bases between. CDR3 DNA: TGTGCCAGTAGCCGGACGACAGATTATAGCAATCAGCCCCAGCATTTT. It is translated as CASSRTTDYSNQPQHF.

The gene calls are TRBV5-1 and TRBJ2-1; a possible D gene is TRBD2 (5 bases). Trimming cost V 2 bases and J 4 bases, with 10 bases left between them. CDR1 and CDR2 from the germline V gene are SGHRS and YFSETQ. The CDR3 covers 14 residues. CDR3 residues: CASSFGEGYNEQFF. Written as DNA, the CDR3 is TGCGCCAGCAGCTTTGGAGAGGGTTACAATGAGCAGTTCTTC. Full variable domain (outside the CDR3, taken from reference TRBV5-1 and TRBJ2-1): KAGVTQTPRYLIKTRGQQVTLSCSPISGHRSVSWYQQTPGQGLQFLFEYFSETQRNKGNFPGRFSGRQFSNSRSEMNVSTLELGDSALYLCASSFGEGYNEQFFGPGTRLTVL.

The V call is TRBV5-1, the J call TRBJ2-7; tentatively, D is TRBD2 (6 bases). Germline V lookup: CDR1 SGHRS, CDR2 YFSETQ. Trimming pared 4 bases from V and 8 bases from J, leaving 13 bases between. CDR3 size: 12 residues. The DNA of the CDR3 is TGCGCCAGCAGCCCTCCGGACTATCAGCAGTACTTC. It codes for CASSPPDYQQYF.

The J gene is TRBJ2-7, the V gene TRBV13, with 9 bases fitting TRBD1. CDR3 length: 14 amino acids. The junction had 4 bases not matched to a gene; V was cut back by 3 bases and J by 4 bases. Germline V CDR1 and CDR2: PRHDT, FYEKMQ (reference sequence). This CDR3 reads CASSFRDREYEQYF. The CDR3 DNA reads TGTGCCAGCAGCTTCCGGGACAGGGAATACGAGCAGTACTTC.

The rearrangement uses TRBV6-6 and TRBJ1-6, with 9 bases aligning to TRBD1. The CDR3 spans 16 residues. CDR1 is MNHNY and CDR2 is SVGAGI in the germline V gene (reference sequence). Trimming took 0 bases from V and 6 from J; bases not matched to a gene: 3. CDR3 loop: CASSYSTGQGNSPLHF. The CDR3 DNA reads as TGTGCCAGCAGTTACTCGACGGGACAGGGTAATTCACCCCTCCACTTT.

The rearrangement links TRBV19 to TRBJ2-1; TRBD1 matches at 9 bases. Germline V gene sequence: CDR1 LNHDA, CDR2 SQIVND (reference sequence). Trimming removed 6 bases from V and 1 base from J; junction bases left unmatched: 16. This CDR3 is 19 amino acids long. The CDR3: CASSLRQGVGRGSYNEQFF. CDR3 coding DNA: TGTGCCAGTAGCCTAAGACAGGGGGTAGGCCGGGGTTCCTACAATGAGCAGTTCTTC.

The rearrangement links TRBV5-1 to TRBJ2-7; no reliable D call. The CDR3 contains 15 residues. CDR1 SGHRS and CDR2 YFSETQ come from the germline V gene. Trimming shortened V by 0 bases and J by 0 bases, and 10 bases separated the two germline ends. DNA for the CDR3: TGCGCCAGCAGCTTGGTTGCAGGCCTCTCCTACGAGCAGTACTTC. It specifies CASSLVAGLSYEQYF. The full variable domain, its missing parts supplied by reference TRBV5-1 and TRBJ2-7, is KAGVTQTPRYLIKTRGQQVTLSCSPISGHRSVSWYQQTPGQGLQFLFEYFSETQRNKGNFPGRFSGRQFSNSRSEMNVSTLELGDSALYLCASSLVAGLSYEQYFGPGTRLTVT.

This clone appeared once. V gene TRBV5-6 combines with J gene TRBJ2-7; tentatively, D is TRBD2 (5 bases). The V and J ends lost 4 bases and 3 bases respectively, with 20 bases between them. CDR3 length equals 16 residues. Germline CDR1 reads SGHDT; CDR2 reads YYEEEE. This CDR3 reads CASSLLDNSAGYEQYF. Here the CDR3 DNA reads TGTGCCAGCAGCCTTTTAGACAACTCGGCGGGCTACGAGCAGTACTTC.

This rearrangement joins TRBV5-1 to TRBJ2-1, with TRBD1 as a possible D gene (5 bases). Per germline, CDR1 SGHRS and CDR2 YFSETQ. Trimming stripped 3 bases from V and 4 bases from J, with 14 bases between. The CDR3 loop spans 15 amino acids. In DNA, the CDR3 is TGCGCCAGCAGCTCCCAGGGTCCGTCTTACAATGAGCAGTTCTTC. This translates into CASSSQGPSYNEQFF. The variable domain in full, completed from reference TRBV5-1 and TRBJ2-1, reads KAGVTQTPRYLIKTRGQQVTLSCSPISGHRSVSWYQQTPGQGLQFLFEYFSETQRNKGNFPGRFSGRQFSNSRSEMNVSTLELGDSALYLCASSSQGPSYNEQFFGPGTRLTVL.

The chain joins TRBV7-8 to TRBJ2-7; D uncertain. The germline gives CDR1 SGHVS, CDR2 FQNEAQ. This CDR3 is built from 14 residues. Trimming shortened V by 2 bases and J by 6 bases, and 14 bases separated the two germline ends. The CDR3 region has the DNA TGTGCCAGCAGCTTATTTGGCGGTTCTCCCGAGCAGTACTTC. Protein sequence: CASSLFGGSPEQYF.

Notes on this clone: A junction boundary mismatches the germline segment, possibly from a read error. The chain uses TRBV7-7 and TRBJ2-1, with no clear D. The CDR3 has 15 amino acids. CDR1 is SSHAT and CDR2 is FNYEAQ in the germline V gene (reference sequence). For the CDR3, the DNA is TGTGCTAGCAGCTTGTCAGCTAGCTCCTACAATGAGCAGTTCTTC. Its translation is CASSLSASSYNEQFF.

The chain is built from TRBV14 and TRBJ1-4; D unclear. Germline CDR1 is SGHDN and CDR2 is FVKESK. Trimming removed 4 bases from V and 0 bases from J, with 9 bases in between. The CDR3 runs to 15 residues. The CDR3 region is CASSLLLATNEKLFF. CDR3 coding DNA: TGTGCCAGCAGCCTTTTACTTGCAACTAATGAAAAACTGTTTTTT.

This clone was picked up a small number of times. The chain has TRBV21-1 and TRBJ2-7; whether TRBD2, the table's D call, matches the DNA was not checked. TRBV21-1 is labeled a pseudogene. The CDR3 consists of 14 residues. The CDR3 nucleotides are TGTGCCAGCAGCATCCGGGACTACTCCTACGAGCAGTACTTC. Translation: CASSIRDYSYEQYF.

The V gene is TRBV4-3, the J gene TRBJ2-3; TRBD2 might be the D (5 bases). Deletions cut 0 bases from V and 2 bases from J, with 12 bases between. CDR1 and CDR2 from the germline V gene are LGHNA and YSLEER. CDR3 length: 16 residues. The CDR3 nucleotides read TGCGCCAGCAGCCAAGACCCGATGGACTTCACAGATACGCAGTATTTT. This codes for CASSQDPMDFTDTQYF.